The sequence of this T cell receptor beta chain was determined in a study of blood T cell repertoires in COVID-19. About the research overall: Samples representing acute and convalescent COVID-19 were sourced from the United States, Italy and Spain. The analysed material was cDNA or gDNA that came from T cells, B-cell-depleted T cells, or PBMCs.

In the source study's methods: Reference gene primer amplification gave nucleated cell count estimates. Assay used: immunoSEQ multiplex PCR; TCRdb lists only in-frame clones, some missing. The V and J calls and clone size were taken over from that table, and D and trimming were inferred from the DNA. Among about 300,000 clones, 85% were seen once, and the ten largest hold about an eighth. This clonotype originated in a human donor in a cohort sampled during active COVID-19. The sequenced material came from peripheral blood.

CDR3: CASMAGGYTDTQYF. CDR3 DNA sequence: TGTGCCAGCATGGCGGGGGGCTACACAGATACGCAGTATTTT. The chain recombines TRBV2 with TRBJ2-3, with TRBD2 matching 8 bases. Germline CDR1 and CDR2: SNHLY and FYNNEI. CDR3 size: 14 residues. V was clipped by 7 bases and J by 2 bases; unmatched bases: 5.